The next 3 T cell receptor beta chains were all read from a single sample in a study of siplizumab effects on memory and regulatory T cells (dated by TCRdb to the late 2010s). Receptor amplification or capture employed the immunoSEQ multiplex PCR assay. Held by TCRdb, this immuneACCESS table contains in-frame sequences only and omits some clones. Under half of the omission traces to an unresolved V gene where checked; the cause of the rest is unknown. The sample table records fewer than 60,000 clones; about 94% of these occur just once. The ten largest account for over 15% of the sample. The sequenced sample consisted of CD8+ T cells sorted from blood. Source of these receptors: a human donor in good health.

About this clone itself: One end of the junction fails to match germline, which may point to a read error. The J gene is TRBJ1-1, the V gene TRBV12-5, with D unclear. Germline V gene data show CDR1 as LGHNT and CDR2 as FRNRAP. The CDR3 totals 13 residues. The CDR3 DNA reads TGTGCTAGTGAGGACCTTGACGGCACTAAAGCTTTCTTT. The encoded protein is CASEDLDGTKAFF.

The chain has TRBV6-1 and TRBJ2-1; 7 bases are a match to TRBD1. The CDR3 contains 13 residues. With 2 bases clipped from V and 16 bases from J, the junction kept 11 bases outside the gene matches. CDR1 MNHNS and CDR2 SASEGT come from the germline V gene. CDR3 sequence reads: CASSEPGYRGDFF. As DNA, the CDR3 is TGTGCCAGCAGTGAACCAGGTTACAGGGGAGACTTCTTC.

As concerns this clone: The same CDR3 also results from other DNA sequences found in this sample. The rearrangement joins TRBV19 to TRBJ1-5; no firm D call. V was shortened by 2 bases and J by 0 bases, with 5 bases between the two germline ends. The CDR3 runs to 14 residues. Germline assignment: CDR1 LNHDA and CDR2 SQIVND (reference sequence). Here the CDR3 DNA reads TGTGCCAGTAGTATACGCGATAGCAATCAGCCCCAGCATTTT. Encoded protein: CASSIRDSNQPQHF. The whole variable domain, filled in from reference TRBV19 and TRBJ1-5, reads DGGITQSPKYLFRKEGQNVTLSCEQNLNHDAMYWYRQDPGQGLRLIYYSQIVNDFQKGDIAEGYSVSREKKESFPLTVTSAQKNPTAFYLCASSIRDSNQPQHFGDGTRLSIL.